This TCR beta chain was sequenced during a study of blood T cell repertoires in COVID-19. About the research overall: Sites across the United States, Italy and Spain contributed samples from acute and convalescent COVID-19.

Authors' methods: Reference gene primer amplification in the assay estimated nucleated cell counts. Generated by immunoSEQ multiplex PCR, the TCRdb table keeps only in-frame clones and is missing some. The DNA gave D and trimming, while V, J and clone size come from that table. The sample carries 200,000 to 250,000 clones, approximately 86% recorded once. The CDR3 extends over 16 amino acids. CDR1 LGHNA and CDR2 YNFKEQ come from the germline V gene. Trimming at V came to 1 base and at J to 0 bases, leaving 2 bases not matched to a gene. Sequencing was performed on PBMCs or T cells enriched from blood (not recorded which). This clonotype was sampled from a woman aged 35 to 49 with acute COVID-19. This chain uses TRBV4-2 with TRBJ2-1, with 8 bases fitting TRBD2. The CDR3 here is CASSQALAGSYNEQFF. CDR3 DNA: TGTGCCAGCAGCCAAGCTCTAGCGGGCTCCTACAATGAGCAGTTCTTC.